This is a list of T cell receptor beta chains from one sample in a study of blood T cell repertoires in COVID-19. Generated by immunoSEQ multiplex PCR, the TCRdb table keeps only in-frame clones and is missing some. The data contain around 300,000 clones, roughly 85% of them singletons. Material for sequencing was peripheral blood. These receptors were collected from a woman in her 70s with acute or convalescent COVID-19. Both conserved end residues are part of each CDR3. A D gene is named only where the DNA matches it firmly. Expanded clones get a size class; other rows say once, few or many, or leave the size out.

j_gene	d_gene	v_gene	abundance	CDR3nt	CDR3aa
TRBJ1-1	-	TRBV5-1	-	TGCGCCAGCAGCTTGGACAGCTTGAACACTGAAGCTTTCTTT	CASSLDSLNTEAFF
TRBJ2-4	TRBD2	TRBV7-9	few	TGTGCCAGCAGCCCGCCCACAGAGCGGGGGGAAGCCAAAAACATTCAGTACTTC	CASSPPTERGEAKNIQYF
TRBJ1-4	-	TRBV6-6	-	TGTGCCAGCAGATCAGGGGCTAGGGGGGAAAAACTGTTTTTT	CASRSGARGEKLFF
TRBJ1-2	-	TRBV3-1/TRBV3-2	-	TGTGCCAGCAGGAAGACAGGAGTCGGTGGCTACACCTTC	CASRKTGVGGYTF
TRBJ1-5	-	TRBV15	-	TGTGCCACCAGCAGCGGAGGTCAGCCCCAGCATTTT	CATSSGGQPQHF
TRBJ1-1	-	TRBV4-2	-	TGTGCCAGCAGCCAAGTAGCCGTTAACACTGAAGCTTTCTTT	CASSQVAVNTEAFF
TRBJ1-1	-	TRBV30	-	TGTGCCTGGATCAGGAAGAGAGCCTACACTGAAGCTTTCTTT	CAWIRKRAYTEAFF
TRBJ2-3	-	TRBV5-1	-	TGCGCCAGCAGCTTTAGTGGTTCAGATACGCAGTATTTT	CASSFSGSDTQYF
TRBJ2-6	TRBD1	TRBV19	-	TGTGCCAGTAGTATCGGGGACAGGACGTCCTCTGGGGCCAACGTCCTGACTTTC	CASSIGDRTSSGANVLTF
TRBJ2-3	TRBD2	TRBV7-3	-	TGTGCCAGCAGCCGTTTGGGACTAGCGGGGGACACAGATACGCAGTATTTT	CASSRLGLAGDTDTQYF
TRBJ2-2	-	TRBV18	few	TGTGCCAGCTCACCGACCCCCTACGGGACCGGGGAGCTGTTTTTT	CASSPTPYGTGELFF
TRBJ2-5	-	TRBV3-1/TRBV3-2	-	TGTGCCAGCAGCCAAACTAGCAGAGAGACCCAGTACTTC	CASSQTSRETQYF
TRBJ1-2	TRBD1	TRBV4-2	-	TGTGCCAGCAGCCAAGAACAGGGGGGAGAGTATGGCTACACCTTC	CASSQEQGGEYGYTF
TRBJ1-4	TRBD1	TRBV6-5	-	TGTGCCAGCAGAACACAGGGGGCAACTAATGAAAAACTGTTTTTT	CASRTQGATNEKLFF
TRBJ1-3	TRBD1	TRBV4-1	-	TGCGCCAGCAGCCCAGCCCCACGACAGGGGGCAAGTGGAAACACCATATATTTT	CASSPAPRQGASGNTIYF
TRBJ2-1	-	TRBV20-1	-	TGCAGTGCTAGTTTCCTAGGTGGCGGTGAGCAGTTCTTC	CSASFLGGGEQFF
TRBJ2-5	-	TRBV12-5	-	TGTGCTAGTGGTTTCCGGGGGGCTGCCTGGGAGACCCAGTACTTC	CASGFRGAAWETQYF
TRBJ2-1	TRBD2	TRBV19	few	TGTGCCAGTAGTATAAGGACTAGCGGGGTCAATGAGCAGTTCTTC	CASSIRTSGVNEQFF
TRBJ2-5	-	TRBV29-1	once	TGCAGCGGAACCTCGATCGCGGGGGAGACCCAGTACTTC	CSGTSIAGETQYF
TRBJ2-4	-	TRBV10-3	many	TGTGCCATCAGCCCAGGGGCCGAGGGGAACATTCAGTACTTC	CAISPGAEGNIQYF
TRBJ2-2	TRBD2	TRBV9	-	TGTGCCAGCAGCGTAGCAGCTAGCGGGGGAGTTAAGGGCACCGGGGAGCTGTTTTTT	CASSVAASGGVKGTGELFF
TRBJ2-1	TRBD1	TRBV6-1	-	TGTGCCAGCAGTGAAGCGCTCTTTGGGGACAGAAGACGTGAGCAGTTCTTC	CASSEALFGDRRREQFF
TRBJ2-6	TRBD1	TRBV5-8	-	TGTGCCAGCAGCTTAACCTACAGGGGATTTGGGGCTGGGGCCAACGTCCTGACTTTC	CASSLTYRGFGAGANVLTF
TRBJ1-1	-	TRBV19	-	TGTGCCAGTAGTATCTTCCCGGGAACTGAAGCTTTCTTT	CASSIFPGTEAFF
TRBJ1-1	-	TRBV27	-	TGTGCCAGCAGTTTAGTACAGGGCGCCGGTGAAGCTTTCTTT	CASSLVQGAGEAFF
TRBJ2-3	-	TRBV5-1	-	TGCGCCAGCAGGGAACTCGGGGATACGCAGTATTTT	CASRELGDTQYF
TRBJ2-3	TRBD2	TRBV20-1	-	TGCAGTGCTAGTGACGGGGGGGATACAGATACGCAGTATTTT	CSASDGGDTDTQYF
TRBJ2-3	TRBD1	TRBV2	-	TGTGCCAGCACCCCATTTGGGACAGGGTGGACAGATACGCAGTATTTT	CASTPFGTGWTDTQYF
TRBJ2-5	TRBD1	TRBV6-4	-	TGTGCCAGCCATGGCCGACAGGGATTAAAGTTGGTCCGCGAGACCCAGTACTTC	CASHGRQGLKLVRETQYF
TRBJ2-7	-	TRBV3-1/TRBV3-2	-	TGTGCCAGCAGCCAGACCCTGGGGCACGAGCAGTACTTC	CASSQTLGHEQYF
TRBJ2-7	-	TRBV3-1/TRBV3-2	-	TGTGCCAGCAGCCATGATGGCGGGGGCGTTTACGAGCAGTACTTC	CASSHDGGGVYEQYF
TRBJ2-1	TRBD2	TRBV5-4	-	TGTGCCAGCAGCTATATACTAGCGGGGTCCTACAATGAGCAGTTCTTC	CASSYILAGSYNEQFF
TRBJ1-6	TRBD1	TRBV6-6	-	TGTGCCAGCAGTCTAAGGAAGCTCCGGGACAGGGAGAATTCACCCCTCCACTTT	CASSLRKLRDRENSPLHF
TRBJ1-5	-	TRBV18	-	TGTGCCAGCTCACCGGACACCCTACAGCCCCAGCATTTT	CASSPDTLQPQHF
TRBJ1-1	-	TRBV7-9	few	TGTGCCAGCAGCCCCTTTGGGGGGACTGAAGCTTTCTTT	CASSPFGGTEAFF
TRBJ1-1	-	TRBV7-9	-	TGTGCCAGCAGCTTAAGCCCAGGGGTCGTAGGAACTGAAGCTTTCTTT	CASSLSPGVVGTEAFF
TRBJ2-5	TRBD1	TRBV27	-	TGTGCCAGCAGTGCCCCCCACACAGGGGAAGAGACCCAGTACTTC	CASSAPHTGEETQYF
TRBJ2-1	-	TRBV6-5	-	TGTGCCAGCAGTTACGGGGCTAGCTCCTACAATGAGCAGTTCTTC	CASSYGASSYNEQFF
TRBJ1-1	-	TRBV12-3/TRBV12-4	few	TGTGCCAGCAGCAAGCCGGGGGTTGTCGCTTTCTTT	CASSKPGVVAFF
TRBJ1-1	-	TRBV21-1	-	TGTGCCAGCAGCATACTTCGGAGGGGGGGTATGAACACTGAAGCTTTCTTT	CASSILRRGGMNTEAFF
TRBJ2-3	TRBD2	TRBV2	-	TGTGCCAGCGGGACTAGCGGGGGGGCCGAAGATACGCAGTATTTT	CASGTSGGAEDTQYF
TRBJ2-3	-	TRBV11-3	-	TGTGCCAGCAGCTTTCGTGAGGGATTAAAGCAGTATTTT	CASSFREGLKQYF
TRBJ1-3	-	TRBV2	-	TGTGCCAGCAGAGGGAGATCTGGAAACACCATATATTTT	CASRGRSGNTIYF
TRBJ1-5	-	TRBV6-6	-	TGTGCCAGCGGTACGGAGGGTCTCTCTAGCAATCAGCCCCAGCATTTT	CASGTEGLSSNQPQHF
TRBJ2-2	TRBD2	TRBV11-2	-	TGTGCCAGCAGGAACCGGGACTCGGGAGGCGGGGAGCTGTTTTTT	CASRNRDSGGGELFF
TRBJ1-2	-	TRBV2	-	TGTGCCAGCAGCTTTGACAGGTCCGATGGCTACACCTTC	CASSFDRSDGYTF
TRBJ2-1	TRBD1	TRBV5-1	few	TGCGCCAGCAGCTTGGATGTAGGGGGCATAGGGAATGAGCAGTTCTTC	CASSLDVGGIGNEQFF
TRBJ1-4	-	TRBV4-2	-	TGTGCCAGCAGCCAAGAAGGCAGGGAGGAGGAAAAACTGTTTTTT	CASSQEGREEEKLFF
TRBJ2-1	TRBD2	TRBV11-3	-	TGTGCCAGCAGCCCACTAGCGGGGGGGCCGAATGAGCAGTTCTTC	CASSPLAGGPNEQFF
TRBJ1-2	-	TRBV20-1	-	TGCAGTGCTAGCTGGGTCGGGGGCTACACCTTC	CSASWVGGYTF
TRBJ1-6	-	TRBV12-5	few	TGTGCTAGTGGTTTGGATATTTCACCCCTCCACTTT	CASGLDISPLHF
TRBJ2-7	-	TRBV11-2	once	TGTGCCAGCAGCGTAGCCCCACCACCCGGAGGGGATTACGAGCAGTACTTC	CASSVAPPPGGDYEQYF
TRBJ1-5	-	TRBV7-9	-	TGTGCCAGCAGCCCCACTTCAGGGTTAAATCAGCCCCAGCATTTT	CASSPTSGLNQPQHF
TRBJ2-2	TRBD2	TRBV19	-	TGTGCCAGTAGTCCCCTAGCGGGGGCTCGGGACACCGGGGAGCTGTTTTTT	CASSPLAGARDTGELFF
TRBJ2-3	TRBD2	TRBV4-1	-	TGCGCCAGCAGCCAAGGTGGGACTAGCGGGGGGCTGGATACGCAGTATTTT	CASSQGGTSGGLDTQYF
TRBJ2-2	-	TRBV5-1	-	TGCGCCAGCAGCGGGACTGGTACCGGGGAGCTGTTTTTT	CASSGTGTGELFF
TRBJ1-5	-	TRBV5-5	-	TGTGCCAGCAGCTTGACATACGGAGGGAGTCAGCCCCAGCATTTT	CASSLTYGGSQPQHF
TRBJ1-1	TRBD1	TRBV5-1	-	TGCGCCAGCAGCTTGACAGGGGAAGTTTCCACTGAAGCTTTCTTT	CASSLTGEVSTEAFF